Sequencing of this TCR beta chain was carried out in a study of T cell repertoires in cytomegalovirus infection. Study in general: Based on public TCR beta signatures, there were indications of CMV infection and of a matching HLA type. Study-wide points: Identification of carriers of CMV plus the relevant HLA was achieved through cumulative public TCR beta family frequency.

TCRdb independently ran MiXCR on the reads; one entry per CDR3 protein. Among 250,000 to 300,000 distinct CDR3 sequences listed, 22% were seen once. The germline CDR1 and CDR2 sequences are SNHLY and FYNNEI. The CDR3 is 16 residues long. Trimming cost V 7 bases and J 0 bases, with 15 bases left between them. About this clonotype: Its matching antigen is unknown.

The sample here was cultured PBMCs, taken from culture after CMV antigen stimulation. The chain uses TRBV2 and TRBJ1-4, with D unclear. This TCR came from a human donor in good health (CMV status not recorded). Some clones in this sample may be carry-over from other donors' samples. The CDR3, as DNA: TGTGCCAGCAAGACCTATGCGGCAGCAACTAATGAAAAACTGTTTTTT. Protein: CASKTYAAATNEKLFF.